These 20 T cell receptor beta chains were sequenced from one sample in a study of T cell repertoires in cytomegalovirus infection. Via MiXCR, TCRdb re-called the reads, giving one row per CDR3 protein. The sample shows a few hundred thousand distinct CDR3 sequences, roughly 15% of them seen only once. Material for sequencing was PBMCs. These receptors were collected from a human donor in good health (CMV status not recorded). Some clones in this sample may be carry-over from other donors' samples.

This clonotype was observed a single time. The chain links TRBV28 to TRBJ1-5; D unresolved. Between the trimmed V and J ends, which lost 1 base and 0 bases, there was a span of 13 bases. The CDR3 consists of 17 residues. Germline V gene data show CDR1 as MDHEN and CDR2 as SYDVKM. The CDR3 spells CASSLFAGPNSNQPQHF. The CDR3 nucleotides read TGTGCCAGCAGTTTATTCGCCGGGCCGAATAGCAATCAGCCCCAGCATTTT.

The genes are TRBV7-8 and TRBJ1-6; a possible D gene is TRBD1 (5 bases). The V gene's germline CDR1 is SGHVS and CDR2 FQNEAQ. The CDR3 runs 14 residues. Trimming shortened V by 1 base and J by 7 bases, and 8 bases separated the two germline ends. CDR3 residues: CASSLERGNSPLHF. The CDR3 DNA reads TGTGCCAGCAGCTTAGAACGGGGGAATTCACCCCTCCACTTT.

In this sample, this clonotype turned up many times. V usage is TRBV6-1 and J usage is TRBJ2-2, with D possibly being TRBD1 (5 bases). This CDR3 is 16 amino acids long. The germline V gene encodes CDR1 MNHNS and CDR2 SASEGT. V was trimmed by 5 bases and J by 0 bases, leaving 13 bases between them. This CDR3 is CASSPQVFANTGELFF. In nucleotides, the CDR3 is TGTGCCAGCAGTCCACAGGTGTTTGCGAACACCGGGGAGCTGTTTTTT.

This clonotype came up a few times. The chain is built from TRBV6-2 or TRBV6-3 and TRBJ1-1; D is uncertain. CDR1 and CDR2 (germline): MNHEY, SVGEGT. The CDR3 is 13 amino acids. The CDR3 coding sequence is TGTGCTAGTGCCACGAACAGGAACACTGAAGCTTTCTTT. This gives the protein CASATNRNTEAFF.

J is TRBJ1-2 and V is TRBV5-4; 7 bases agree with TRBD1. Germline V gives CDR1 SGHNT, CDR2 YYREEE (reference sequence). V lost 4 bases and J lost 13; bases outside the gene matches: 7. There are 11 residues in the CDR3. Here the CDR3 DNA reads TGTGCCAGCAGCCCCGGGACAGCTTTCACCTTC. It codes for CASSPGTAFTF.

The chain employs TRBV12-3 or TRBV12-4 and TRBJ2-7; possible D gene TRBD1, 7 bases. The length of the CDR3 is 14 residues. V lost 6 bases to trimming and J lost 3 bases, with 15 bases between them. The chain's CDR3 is CASSTQGGFYEQYF. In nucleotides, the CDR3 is TGTGCCAGCAGCACCCAGGGGGGCTTCTACGAGCAGTACTTC.

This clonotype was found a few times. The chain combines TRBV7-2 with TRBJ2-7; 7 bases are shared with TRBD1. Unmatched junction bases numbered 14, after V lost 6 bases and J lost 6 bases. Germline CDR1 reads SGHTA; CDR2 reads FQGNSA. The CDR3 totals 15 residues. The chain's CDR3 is CASRSGDRRQGEQYF. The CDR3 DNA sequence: TGTGCCAGCAGGTCCGGGGACAGAAGACAGGGCGAGCAGTACTTC.

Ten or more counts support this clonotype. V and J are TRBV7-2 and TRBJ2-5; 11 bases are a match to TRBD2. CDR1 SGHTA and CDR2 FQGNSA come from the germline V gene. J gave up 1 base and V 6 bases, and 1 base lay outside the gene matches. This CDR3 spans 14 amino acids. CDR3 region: CASRLAGGQETQYF. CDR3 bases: TGTGCCAGCAGGCTAGCGGGGGGCCAAGAGACCCAGTACTTC.

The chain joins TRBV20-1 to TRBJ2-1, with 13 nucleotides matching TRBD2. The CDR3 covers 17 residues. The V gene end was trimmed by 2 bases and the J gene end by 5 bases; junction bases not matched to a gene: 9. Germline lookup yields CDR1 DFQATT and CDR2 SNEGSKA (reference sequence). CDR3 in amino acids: CSARNPTSGGPNNEQFF. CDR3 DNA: TGCAGTGCTAGAAACCCGACTAGCGGGGGGCCCAACAATGAGCAGTTCTTC.

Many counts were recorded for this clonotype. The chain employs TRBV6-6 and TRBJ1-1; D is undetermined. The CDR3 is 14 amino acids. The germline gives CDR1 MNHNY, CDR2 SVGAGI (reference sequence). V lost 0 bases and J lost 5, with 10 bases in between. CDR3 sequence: CASSYSNPRTEAFF. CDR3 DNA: TGTGCCAGCAGTTACTCGAACCCCAGGACTGAAGCTTTCTTT.

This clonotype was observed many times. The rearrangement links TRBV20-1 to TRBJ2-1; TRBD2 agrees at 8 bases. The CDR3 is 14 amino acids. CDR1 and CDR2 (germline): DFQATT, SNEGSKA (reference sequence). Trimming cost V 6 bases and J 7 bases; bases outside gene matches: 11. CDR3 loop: CSANTGGARNEQFF. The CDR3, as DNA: TGCAGTGCCAACACCGGGGGGGCCAGAAATGAGCAGTTCTTC.

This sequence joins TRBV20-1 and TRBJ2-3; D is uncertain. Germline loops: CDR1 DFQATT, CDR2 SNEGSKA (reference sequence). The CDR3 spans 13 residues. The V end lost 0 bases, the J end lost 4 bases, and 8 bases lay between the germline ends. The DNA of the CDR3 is TGCAGTGCTAGAGATCTTGATCCAGATACGCAGTATTTT. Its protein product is CSARDLDPDTQYF.

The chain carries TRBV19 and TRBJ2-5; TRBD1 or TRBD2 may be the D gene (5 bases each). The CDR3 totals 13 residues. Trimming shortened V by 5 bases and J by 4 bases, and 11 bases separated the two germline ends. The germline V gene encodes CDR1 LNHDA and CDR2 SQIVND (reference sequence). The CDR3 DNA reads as TGTGCCAGTAGTCCCCCGGGGCTAGAGACCCAGTACTTC. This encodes CASSPPGLETQYF.

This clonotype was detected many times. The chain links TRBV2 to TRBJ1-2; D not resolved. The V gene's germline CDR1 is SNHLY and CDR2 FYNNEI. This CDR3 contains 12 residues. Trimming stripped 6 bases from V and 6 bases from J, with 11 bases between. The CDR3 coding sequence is TGTGCCAGCAGCCTATATCGGGATGGCTACACCTTC. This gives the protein CASSLYRDGYTF. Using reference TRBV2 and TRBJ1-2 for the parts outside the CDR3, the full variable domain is EPEVTQTPSHQVTQMGQEVILRCVPISNHLYFYWYRQILGQKVEFLVSFYNNEISEKSEIFDDQFSVERPDGSNFTLKIRSTKLEDSAMYFCASSLYRDGYTFGSGTRLTVV.

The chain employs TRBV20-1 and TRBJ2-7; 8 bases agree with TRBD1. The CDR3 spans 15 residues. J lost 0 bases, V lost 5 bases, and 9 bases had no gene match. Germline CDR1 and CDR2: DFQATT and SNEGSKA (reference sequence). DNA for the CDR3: TGCAGTGCTCCTAAGACAGGGGAGATCTCCTACGAGCAGTACTTC. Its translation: CSAPKTGEISYEQYF.

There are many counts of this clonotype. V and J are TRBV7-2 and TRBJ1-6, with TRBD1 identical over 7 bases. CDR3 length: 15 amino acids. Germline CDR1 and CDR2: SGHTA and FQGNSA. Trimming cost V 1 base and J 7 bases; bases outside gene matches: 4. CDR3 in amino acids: CASSLGGQLNSPLHF. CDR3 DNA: TGTGCCAGCAGCTTAGGGGGACAGCTAAATTCACCCCTCCACTTT.

The CDR3 coding sequence is TGTGCCAGCACCCCGGATCTCTATGGCTACACCTTC. Translated, it gives CASTPDLYGYTF. The gene calls are TRBV6-6 and TRBJ1-2; no firm D call. With 7 bases removed from V and 4 bases from J, the gap between germline ends came to 10 bases. Germline CDR1 reads MNHNY; CDR2 reads SVGAGI (reference sequence). This CDR3 spans 12 amino acids.

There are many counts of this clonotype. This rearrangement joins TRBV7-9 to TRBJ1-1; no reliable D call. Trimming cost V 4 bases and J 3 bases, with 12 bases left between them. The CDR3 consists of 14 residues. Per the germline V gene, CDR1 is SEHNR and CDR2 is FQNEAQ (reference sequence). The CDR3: CASSSNYGDTEAFF. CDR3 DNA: TGTGCCAGCAGCTCCAATTATGGGGACACTGAAGCTTTCTTT. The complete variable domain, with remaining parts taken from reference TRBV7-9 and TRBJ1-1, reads DTGVSQNPRHKITKRGQNVTFRCDPISEHNRLYWYRQTLGQGPEFLTYFQNEAQLEKSRLLSDRFSAERPKGSFSTLEIQRTEQGDSAMYLCASSSNYGDTEAFFGQGTRLTVV.

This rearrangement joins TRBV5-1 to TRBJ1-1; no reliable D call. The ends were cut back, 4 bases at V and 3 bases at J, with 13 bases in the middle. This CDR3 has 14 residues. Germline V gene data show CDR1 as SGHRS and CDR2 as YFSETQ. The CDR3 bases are TGCGCCAGCAGCCTCGCGAAACCGGACACTGAAGCTTTCTTT. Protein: CASSLAKPDTEAFF.

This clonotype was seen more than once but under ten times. CDR3 loop: CASSLARGTPGELFF. The DNA for the CDR3 is TGTGCCAGCAGCTTAGCGCGTGGGACCCCCGGGGAGCTGTTTTTT. The chain links TRBV7-9 to TRBJ2-2, with D perhaps given as TRBD1 or TRBD2 (5 bases each). Germline V gene sequence: CDR1 SEHNR, CDR2 FQNEAQ (reference sequence). Trimming pared 0 bases from V and 6 bases from J, leaving 11 bases between. The CDR3 has 15 residues. The full variable domain, with the rest looked up from reference TRBV7-9 and TRBJ2-2, is DTGVSQNPRHKITKRGQNVTFRCDPISEHNRLYWYRQTLGQGPEFLTYFQNEAQLEKSRLLSDRFSAERPKGSFSTLEIQRTEQGDSAMYLCASSLARGTPGELFFGEGSRLTVL.